The following is a T cell receptor (beta chain) sequence with its context. The antigen remains undetermined. This sample was taken from a study of somatic mutations in cytotoxic T cells in rheumatoid arthritis. Study-wide findings and caveats: The slight TRBV07 underrepresentation in rheumatoid arthritis patients was not adjusted for multiple comparisons. CD8+ clonality rose with age in rheumatoid arthritis patients, unlike in healthy controls. Age-matched healthy controls and rheumatoid arthritis patients had CD8+ T-cell clonality that did not differ significantly.

There are 15 residues in the CDR3. V trimming: 5 bases; J trimming: 1 base; junction bases outside the gene matches: 4. Germline CDR1 and CDR2: PRHDT and FYEKMQ (reference sequence). Using immunoSEQ multiplex PCR, the repertoire was profiled, and TCRdb retains in-frame clones only, with some absent. This sample carries 15,000 to 20,000 clones, around 80% of them seen once, and the ten largest clones take 10%. The clonotype comes from a woman in her forties or fifties in good health. The V call is TRBV13, the J call TRBJ2-1; 8 bases align to TRBD2. The material sequenced was CD8+ T cells sorted from blood. The chain's CDR3 is CASSPAGVSYNEQFF. CDR3 nucleotide sequence: TGTGCCAGCAGCCCAGCGGGAGTGTCCTACAATGAGCAGTTCTTC.